Shown below are 3 T cell receptor beta chains from a single sample sequenced in a study of cytomegalovirus exposure and HLA in healthy donors. Assay: immunoSEQ multiplex PCR; the TCRdb copy retains only in-frame clones and omits some. Of roughly 150,000 clones in the sample, 88% are singletons; the top ten hold 2.5% to 3.5%. The sequencing sample was made of PBMCs. All receptors come from a man aged 18 to 29 in good health and CMV-seronegative.

The CDR3 reads CASSQDSSRNQPQHF. In nucleotides, the CDR3 is TGCGCCAGCAGCCAAGATTCGTCCCGCAATCAGCCCCAGCATTTT. The chain employs TRBV4-1 and TRBJ1-5; D is undetermined. V shed 0 bases and J shed 2 bases, with 8 bases lying between them. This CDR3 is built from 15 residues. Germline CDR1 and CDR2: MGHRA and YSYEKL.

J is TRBJ2-2 and V is TRBV2; perhaps TRBD2 as D (5 bases). V was clipped by 7 bases and J by 4 bases, with 19 bases between them. This CDR3 contains 16 residues. Germline-derived CDR1 and CDR2 are SNHLY and FYNNEI. The CDR3 DNA follows: TGTGCCAGCACTAGCCTCGGCTCAGCGGTCACCGGGGAGCTGTTTTTT. The encoded protein is CASTSLGSAVTGELFF.

The chain employs TRBV4-1 and TRBJ2-7; a weak D match, TRBD1 (5 bases). The CDR3 totals 14 residues. Trimming cost V 0 bases and J 4 bases, with 10 bases left between them. Germline assignment: CDR1 MGHRA and CDR2 YSYEKL. This CDR3 reads CASSQDTTAYEQYV. CDR3 nucleotide sequence: TGCGCCAGCAGCCAAGATACGACAGCTTACGAGCAGTACGTC.